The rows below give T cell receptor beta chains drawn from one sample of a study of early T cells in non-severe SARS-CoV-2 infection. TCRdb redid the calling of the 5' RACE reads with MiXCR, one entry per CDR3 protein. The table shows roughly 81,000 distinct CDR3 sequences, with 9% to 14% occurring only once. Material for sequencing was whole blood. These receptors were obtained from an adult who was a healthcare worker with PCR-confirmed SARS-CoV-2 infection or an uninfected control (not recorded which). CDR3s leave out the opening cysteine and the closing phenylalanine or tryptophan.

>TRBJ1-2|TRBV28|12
ASRDSTANYGYT
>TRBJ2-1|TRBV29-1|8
SVVNNEQF
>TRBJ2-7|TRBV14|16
ASSRAVALAGELYEQY
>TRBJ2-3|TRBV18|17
ASSPSLDRGRWGTDTQY
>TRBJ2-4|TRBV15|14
ATSGDGQGAKNIQY
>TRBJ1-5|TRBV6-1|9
AVGTGQPQH
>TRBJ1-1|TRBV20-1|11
SARDGGRAEAF
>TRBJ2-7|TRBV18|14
ASSPTLAQGPYEQY
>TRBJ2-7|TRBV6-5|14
ASSLAGTRGKYEQY
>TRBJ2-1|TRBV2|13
ASSAGTSGMNEQF
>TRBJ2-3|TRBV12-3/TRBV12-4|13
ASSSRGTYTDTQY
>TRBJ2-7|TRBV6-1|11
ASSRQGNYEQY
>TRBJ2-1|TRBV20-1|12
SGRRGGAYNEQF
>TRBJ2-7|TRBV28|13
ASSPRGGAYYEQY
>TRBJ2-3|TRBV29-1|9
SVSGADTQY
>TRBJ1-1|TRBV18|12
ASSPLGAPRGAF
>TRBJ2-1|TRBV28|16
ASSSSAGAQSSYNEQF
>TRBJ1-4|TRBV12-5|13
ASGRGQAPNEKLF
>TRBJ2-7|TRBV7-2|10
ASSLDGGEQY
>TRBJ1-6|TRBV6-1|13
ASSEVKGDGSPLH
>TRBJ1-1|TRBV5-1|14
ASTLNRQGLNTEAF
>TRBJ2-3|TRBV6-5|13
ASRGTGGSTDTQY
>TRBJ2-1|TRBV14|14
ASSQNGLAGYNEQF
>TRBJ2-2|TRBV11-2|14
ASSPPGLWDTGELF
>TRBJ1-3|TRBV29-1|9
SVTETNTIY
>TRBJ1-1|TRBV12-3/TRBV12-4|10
ASTWGNTEAF
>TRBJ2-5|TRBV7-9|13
ASSSIAGEQETQY
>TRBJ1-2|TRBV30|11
AWGTQGLYGYT
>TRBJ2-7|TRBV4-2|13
ASSQELAGVYEQY
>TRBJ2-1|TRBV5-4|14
ASSLLWQRYYNEQF
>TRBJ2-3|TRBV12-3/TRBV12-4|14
ASSPAGLVLADTQY
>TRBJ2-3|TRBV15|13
ATSRDWQFTDTQY
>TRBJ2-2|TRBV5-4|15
ASSSNRLQRATGELF
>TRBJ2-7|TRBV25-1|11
ASTGGQSYEQY
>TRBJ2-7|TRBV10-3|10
AISDTSYEQY
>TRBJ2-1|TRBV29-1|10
SVGQGVHEQF
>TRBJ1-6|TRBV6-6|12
ASSYQKEESPLH
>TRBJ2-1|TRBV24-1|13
ATSDTSGLYNEQF
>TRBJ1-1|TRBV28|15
ASSLAGTGGRGTEAF
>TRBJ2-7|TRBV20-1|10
SAEGGGNEQY
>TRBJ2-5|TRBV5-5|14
ASSFLPGGAQETQY
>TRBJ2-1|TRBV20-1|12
SAPSGAGYNEQF
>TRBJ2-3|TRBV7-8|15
ASSLVDSLGVQNTQY
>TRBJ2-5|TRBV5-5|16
ASSLVASGGAPRETQY
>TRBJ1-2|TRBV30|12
ARTGQGEAAGYT
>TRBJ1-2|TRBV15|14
ATSTSWQGLNYGYT
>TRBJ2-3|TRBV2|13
AASRTSVGTDTQY
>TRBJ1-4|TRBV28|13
ASIPSTETNEKLF
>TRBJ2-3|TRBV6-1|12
ASTEGTGAYTQY